This T cell receptor (beta chain) was profiled in a study of cytomegalovirus exposure and HLA in healthy donors. As to this clone: Its antigen is as yet unknown.

The study's findings and limits: The sole available immune exposure information was CMV serostatus. The study listed 164 cytomegalovirus-associated TCR beta chains. Across HLA loci, a later analysis found differing TCR association rates, with DRB1 most and HLA-C fewest.

There are 15 residues in the CDR3. V dropped 1 base and J dropped 3; count of bases not matched to a gene: 4. CDR1 MNHNS and CDR2 SASEGT come from the germline V gene. It was with 60 Vbeta and 13 Jbeta primers that the PCR ran. Clones were sequenced by immunoSEQ multiplex PCR, and TCRdb holds only the in-frame ones, with some missing. Altogether some 89,000 clones are present, approximately 81% being singletons, with the ten largest covering about 4%. The TCR sequence derives from a woman between 40 and 55 years old in good health and CMV-seropositive. The chain is built from TRBV6-1 and TRBJ2-7; 9 bases match TRBD2. Sample: PBMCs. Here the CDR3 DNA reads TGTGCCAGCAGTGAAGTAGCGGGAGTGGTCTACGAGCAGTACTTC. Translation gives CASSEVAGVVYEQYF.